This T cell receptor (beta chain) was recovered during a study of T cell changes during pregnancy in multiple sclerosis. Trimming cost V 1 base and J 3 bases, with 4 bases left between them. Germline values: CDR1 SGHAT, CDR2 FQNNGV. The CDR3 spans 13 residues. Only in-frame clones appear in the TCRdb table, and some are missing; sequencing was by immunoSEQ multiplex PCR. The repertoire holds about 110,000 clones, roughly nine tenths seen once, with about 1.5% in the top ten. This rearrangement joins TRBV11-2 to TRBJ1-3; D remains ambiguous. This receptor was obtained from a female donor with multiple sclerosis, enrolled in a pregnancy study. This sample comprised peripheral blood, obtained before pregnancy. The CDR3 nucleotides read TGTGCCAGCAGCTTAGCTTATGGAAACACCATATATTTT. Translation gives CASSLAYGNTIYF.